This TCR beta chain was recorded in a study of identifying expanded T cells in peripheral blood. Overall study results and limits: Technical replicates showed roughly 1.2 changed clones; two weeks 15 to 20; four weeks 19. Across healthy donors, higher total template counts meant significantly greater roughly two-week count variance.

Germline V gene sequence: CDR1 MNHNY, CDR2 SVGAGI (reference sequence). J lost 8 bases, V lost 0 bases, and 8 bases had no gene match. CDR3 length: 15 residues. As regards this clone: Its specificity is unknown.

The protocol was immunoSEQ multiplex PCR, while the TCRdb copy is restricted to in-frame clones and leaves out a portion. The table has approximately 86,000 clones, about 88% seen once. Healthy donors had no documented immune events, such as infections, while sampled. The source material was blood. The receptor's source is a person aged 18 to 75 in good health. The chain couples TRBV6-6 to TRBJ2-3, with TRBD2 matching over 7 bases. The CDR3 DNA follows: TGTGCCAGCAGTTACTCCAGCGGGGATCGGGTTACGCAGTATTTT. Translation gives CASSYSSGDRVTQYF.